What follows are 14 T cell receptor beta chains derived from one specimen sequenced in a study of cytomegalovirus exposure and HLA in healthy donors. A multiplex PCR was run with 60 Vbeta primers and 13 Jbeta primers. Only in-frame clones appear in the TCRdb table, and some are missing; sequencing was by immunoSEQ multiplex PCR. The data show approximately 100,000 clones, roughly 76% seen once. What was sequenced was PBMCs. The source of these receptors is a woman between 40 and 50 years old in good health and CMV-seropositive.

This clone appeared a single time. The V call is TRBV2, the J call TRBJ1-2; no reliable D call. V was cut by 1 base and J by 5 bases, with 8 bases left in between. The CDR3 spans 13 residues. Per the germline V gene, CDR1 is SNHLY and CDR2 is FYNNEI. The CDR3 protein is CASSEDGVYGYTF. The CDR3 region has the DNA TGTGCCAGCAGTGAAGACGGAGTATATGGCTACACCTTC.

The rearrangement uses TRBV9 and TRBJ1-1; D is ambiguous. CDR3 length equals 13 residues. V was shortened by 3 bases and J by 7 bases, with 13 bases between the two germline ends. CDR1 SGDLS and CDR2 YYNGEE come from the germline V gene. The CDR3 DNA reads TGTGCCAGCAGCGCCGCAGGTTTCGGTGAAGCTTTCTTT. Amino acids: CASSAAGFGEAFF.

V is TRBV7-6 and J is TRBJ1-2; 9 bases line up with TRBD1. CDR3 length equals 17 residues. Germline loops: CDR1 SGHVS, CDR2 FNYEAQ. V lost 0 bases to trimming and J lost 0 bases; unmatched junction nucleotides: 5. The CDR3 DNA reads as TGTGCCAGCAGCTTAGCCAGGACAGGGGTGGCTAACTATGGCTACACCTTC. Its translation is CASSLARTGVANYGYTF.

This chain connects TRBV29-1 to TRBJ1-1; D not resolved. The CDR3 length is 13 residues. With 6 bases removed from V and 1 base from J, the gap between germline ends came to 12 bases. Germline CDR1 reads SQVTM; CDR2 reads ANQGSEA. The CDR3 bases are TGCAGCGTAGCCGCCCGGGGGAACACTGAAGCTTTCTTT. Translated, it gives CSVAARGNTEAFF.

This clone has only a few counts. The genes are TRBV18 and TRBJ2-5; D might be TRBD2 (6 bases). The germline V gene encodes CDR1 KGHSH and CDR2 LQKENI. Trimming took 2 bases from V and 5 from J, leaving 12 bases between them. CDR3 length equals 14 residues. DNA for the CDR3: TGTGCCAGCTCACCAAAGGGCGGAGGGGAGACCCAGTACTTC. Amino acid sequence: CASSPKGGGETQYF.

This clone has just a few counts. This sequence joins TRBV6-1 and TRBJ2-4, with a tentative D call TRBD1 (6 bases). This CDR3 is built from 15 residues. CDR1 and CDR2 from the germline V gene are MNHNS and SASEGT. The V and J ends lost 4 bases and 7 bases respectively, with 17 bases between them. The CDR3 nucleotides are TGTGCCAGCAGTGGAACAGGGTTATCGAGGAACATTCAGTACTTC. Translated, it gives CASSGTGLSRNIQYF.

This clone is judged medium-sized. This rearrangement joins TRBV5-6 to TRBJ1-1, with 12 bases aligning to TRBD1. Germline assignment: CDR1 SGHDT and CDR2 YYEEEE. With V trimmed by 4 bases and J by 7 bases, 8 bases remained unmatched. There are 15 residues in the CDR3. The CDR3 DNA sequence: TGTGCCAGCAGCGGGGACAGGGGGCGCCATATTGAAGCTTTCTTT. Encoded protein: CASSGDRGRHIEAFF.

The V gene is TRBV10-3, the J gene TRBJ2-1; D might be TRBD1 (5 bases). V lost 4 bases and J lost 4, with 14 bases in between. From germline, CDR1 is ENHRY and CDR2 SYGVKD. The CDR3 contains 15 residues. CDR3 nucleotides: TGTGCCATCAGTGGAGACGCCAAGGGGTACAATGAGCAGTTCTTC. Encoded protein: CAISGDAKGYNEQFF.

This clone is a singleton in its sample. The chain combines TRBV5-1 with TRBJ2-1; D might be TRBD2 (7 bases). Per the germline V gene, CDR1 is SGHRS and CDR2 is YFSETQ. V shed 3 bases and J shed 0 bases, with 25 bases lying between them. This CDR3 contains 20 residues. The CDR3 sequence is CASSSAGGGRIFRSYNEQFF. Here the CDR3 DNA reads TGCGCCAGCAGCTCCGCGGGCGGGGGCCGAATTTTCCGCTCCTACAATGAGCAGTTCTTC.

This chain uses TRBV10-2 with TRBJ2-1; TRBD2 aligns across 9 bases. This CDR3 has 16 residues. The germline CDR1 and CDR2 sequences are WSHSY and SAAADI. V lost 6 bases and J lost 5; bases outside the gene matches: 11. CDR3 amino acids: CASSPPLAGLNNEQFF. The CDR3 nucleotides read TGCGCCAGCAGCCCGCCCCTAGCGGGGCTCAACAATGAGCAGTTCTTC.

This chain links TRBV7-9 with TRBJ1-2; 7 nucleotides agree with TRBD1. Trimming cost V 4 bases and J 4 bases; bases outside gene matches: 3. The length of the CDR3 is 13 residues. Germline assignment: CDR1 SEHNR and CDR2 FQNEAQ (reference sequence). Here the CDR3 DNA reads TGTGCCAGCAGCTGGGGACAGCTCTATGGCTACACCTTC. Translated: CASSWGQLYGYTF. Using reference TRBV7-9 and TRBJ1-2 for the parts outside the CDR3, the full variable domain is DTGVSQNPRHKITKRGQNVTFRCDPISEHNRLYWYRQTLGQGPEFLTYFQNEAQLEKSRLLSDRFSAERPKGSFSTLEIQRTEQGDSAMYLCASSWGQLYGYTFGSGTRLTVV.

The chain has TRBV19 and TRBJ1-4, with TRBD1 matching 7 bases. V trimming: 9 bases; J trimming: 8 bases; junction bases outside the gene matches: 9. Germline V gene lookup returns CDR1 LNHDA and CDR2 SQIVND (reference sequence). The CDR3 is 13 residues long. In DNA form, the CDR3 reads TGTGCCAGCAGGGGGGACCTGGGGGAAAAACTGTTTTTT. This codes for CASRGDLGEKLFF.

CDR3 loop: CASSGVGGNEQFF. The DNA for the CDR3 is TGTGCCAGCAGCGGGGTAGGGGGAAATGAGCAGTTCTTC. The chain is built from TRBV11-2 and TRBJ2-1, with D tentatively TRBD1 (6 bases). The length of the CDR3 is 13 residues. Trimming took off 5 bases at V and 7 bases at J, with 12 bases between the two ends. The germline V gene encodes CDR1 SGHAT and CDR2 FQNNGV. Full variable domain (rest looked up from reference TRBV11-2 and TRBJ2-1): EAGVAQSPRYKIIEKRQSVAFWCNPISGHATLYWYQQILGQGPKLLIQFQNNGVVDDSQLPKDRFSAERLKGVDSTLKIQPAKLEDSAVYLCASSGVGGNEQFFGPGTRLTVL.

V usage is TRBV29-1 and J usage is TRBJ2-7, with D perhaps TRBD2 (6 bases). Trimming removed 4 bases from V and 6 bases from J, with 16 bases in between. CDR3 length equals 13 residues. From germline, CDR1 is SQVTM and CDR2 ANQGSEA. CDR3: CSVARDGVSEQYF. The CDR3 nucleotides are TGCAGCGTTGCGCGGGACGGGGTAAGCGAGCAGTACTTC.